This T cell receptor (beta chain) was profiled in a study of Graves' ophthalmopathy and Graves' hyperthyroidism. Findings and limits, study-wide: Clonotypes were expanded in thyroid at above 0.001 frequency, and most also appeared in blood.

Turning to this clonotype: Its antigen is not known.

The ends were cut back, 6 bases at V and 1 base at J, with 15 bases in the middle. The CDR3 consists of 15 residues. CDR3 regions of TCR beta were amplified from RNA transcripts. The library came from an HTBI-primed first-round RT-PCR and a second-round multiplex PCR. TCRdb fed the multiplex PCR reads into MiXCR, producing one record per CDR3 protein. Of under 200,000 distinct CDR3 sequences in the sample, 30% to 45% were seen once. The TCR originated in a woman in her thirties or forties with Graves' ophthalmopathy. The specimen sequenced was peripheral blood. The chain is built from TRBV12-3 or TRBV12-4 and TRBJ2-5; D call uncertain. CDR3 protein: CASSRTPDIQETQYF. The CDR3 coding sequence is TGTGCCAGCAGCCGGACCCCAGACATCCAAGAGACCCAGTACTTC.